This T cell receptor beta chain was obtained from a study of response to subunit inactivated influenza vaccine. Study-wide points: The authors proposed limited new T cell recruitment per seasonal influenza vaccination.

TCRdb itself ran the RT-PCR reads through MiXCR, one entry per CDR3 protein. The sample shows about 500,000 distinct CDR3 sequences, approximately 16% of them seen only once. This clonotype was counted at least ten times. The target antigen is unknown. The germline V gene has CDR1 SGHRS and CDR2 YFSETQ. V lost 0 bases and J lost 1, with 8 bases in between. This CDR3 contains 15 residues. The rearrangement joins TRBV5-1 to TRBJ1-5; a possible D gene is TRBD1 (6 bases). This specimen was CD4+ T cells sorted from PBMCs, taken less than 30 months after vaccination. The receptor comes from a man aged 50-75 years who received an inactivated influenza vaccine. The CDR3 sequence: CASSLGGGSNQPQHF. The CDR3 DNA is TGCGCCAGCAGCTTGGGTGGGGGCAGCAATCAGCCCCAGCATTTT. Complete variable domain (other parts from reference TRBV5-1 and TRBJ1-5): KAGVTQTPRYLIKTRGQQVTLSCSPISGHRSVSWYQQTPGQGLQFLFEYFSETQRNKGNFPGRFSGRQFSNSRSEMNVSTLELGDSALYLCASSLGGGSNQPQHFGDGTRLSIL.